The 17 T cell receptor beta chains below were found in one sample sequenced in a study of CD8+ T cells in alopecia areata (dated by TCRdb to the late 2010s). Libraries were built with the immunoSEQ multiplex PCR assay. RNA was extracted from all samples and reverse transcribed into cDNA as template for TCR sequencing. TCRdb took over this immuneACCESS table, retaining in-frame rearrangements with V and J assigned. Such tables are incomplete; in checked studies, under half of the missing clones stem from an unresolved V gene, and the remainder is unexplained. This sample holds 210,000 or so clones; just over 65% were observed only once. The ten largest clonotypes hold 1% to 1.5% of the sample. This specimen's treatment or condition label, per the study, means: oral pan-JAK inhibitor, 5-10 mg twice daily. Sequencing was performed on CD4+ T cells sorted from blood, taken at week 44, from a patient treated with tofacitinib. The receptors were gathered from a human donor with alopecia areata.

The chain has TRBV4-1 and TRBJ2-1; 8 nucleotides line up with TRBD2. V trimming: 3 bases; J trimming: 4 bases; junction bases outside the gene matches: 8. This CDR3 is 16 amino acids long. Germline CDR1 is MGHRA and CDR2 is YSYEKL. The CDR3 nucleotides are TGCGCCAGCAGCCATATCTCGGGGGGGAGGTACAATGAGCAGTTCTTC. As protein: CASSHISGGRYNEQFF.

The chain carries TRBV11-2 and TRBJ2-5; D unclear. Germline V gene sequence: CDR1 SGHAT, CDR2 FQNNGV. Trimming shortened V by 7 bases and J by 3 bases, and 12 bases separated the two germline ends. The CDR3 spans 13 residues. CDR3 sequence (DNA): TGTGCCAGCACCCCCTGGCTAGAAGAGACCCAGTACTTC. This sequence encodes CASTPWLEETQYF.

This clone was observed a single time. The chain joins TRBV29-1 to TRBJ1-5; D ambiguous. The CDR3 spans 12 residues. Germline CDR1 reads SQVTM; CDR2 reads ANQGSEA. The germline V and J ends were trimmed by 5 bases and 6 bases, with 11 bases remaining between them. CDR3 residues: CSVSGSGQPQHF. CDR3 nucleotides: TGCAGCGTTTCAGGAAGCGGTCAGCCCCAGCATTTT.

The chain couples TRBV7-2 to TRBJ2-3; tentatively, D is TRBD1 or TRBD2 (5 bases each). Trimming shortened V by 1 base and J by 2 bases, and 13 bases separated the two germline ends. The CDR3 has 16 residues. Germline CDR1 is SGHTA and CDR2 is FQGNSA. CDR3 nucleotide sequence: TGTGCCAGCAGCTTAGTAAATTTGGGGGTCACAGATACGCAGTATTTT. As protein: CASSLVNLGVTDTQYF. The variable domain in full, with the rest retrieved from reference TRBV7-2 and TRBJ2-3, is GAGVSQSPSNKVTEKGKDVELRCDPISGHTALYWYRQSLGQGLEFLIYFQGNSAPDKSGLPSDRFSAERTGGSVSTLTIQRTQQEDSAVYLCASSLVNLGVTDTQYFGPGTRLTVL.

The chain recombines TRBV6-6 with TRBJ1-2; 7 bases are a match to TRBD1. Germline values: CDR1 MNHNY, CDR2 SVGAGI (reference sequence). J gave up 7 bases and V 2 bases, and 10 bases lay outside the gene matches. The CDR3 has 15 residues. CDR3 in amino acids: CASSYGQAGAGGYTF. In DNA form, the CDR3 reads TGTGCCAGCAGTTACGGACAGGCCGGGGCGGGTGGCTACACCTTC.

This chain joins TRBV29-1 and TRBJ2-3; D could derive from TRBD1 or TRBD2 (5 bases each). Germline V lookup: CDR1 SQVTM, CDR2 ANQGSEA. Trimming cost V 7 bases and J 1 base, with 12 bases left between them. The CDR3 spans 13 residues. The CDR3 sequence is CSGGRDRTDTQYF. The CDR3 nucleotides are TGCAGCGGGGGAAGGGACCGCACAGATACGCAGTATTTT.

The chain links TRBV25-1 to TRBJ2-3, with TRBD1 matching over 9 bases. The CDR3 loop spans 13 amino acids. Germline V gene data show CDR1 as MGHDK and CDR2 as SYGVNS. V was clipped by 6 bases and J by 9 bases; unmatched bases: 7. The CDR3 nucleotides read TGTGCCAGCAGAGCGACAGGGGGTCGCACGCAGTATTTT. This encodes CASRATGGRTQYF. The variable domain in full, with the rest retrieved from reference TRBV25-1 and TRBJ2-3, is EADIYQTPRYLVIGTGKKITLECSQTMGHDKMYWYQQDPGMELHLIHYSYGVNSTEKGDLSSESTVSRIRTEHFPLTLESARPSHTSQYLCASRATGGRTQYFGPGTRLTVL.

This clone was found a few times. The rearrangement uses TRBV23-1 and TRBJ2-1; the D is unclear. TRBV23-1 is an ORF; its function is uncertain. This CDR3 contains 12 residues. The V end was cut by 0 bases, the J end by 7 bases, with 4 bases between. The CDR3 DNA is TGCGCCAGCAGTCAATCTGGTAATGAGCAGTTCTTC. Translated: CASSQSGNEQFF.

There are a few counts of this clone. The chain joins TRBV29-1 to TRBJ1-5; the match to TRBD1 covers 7 bases. Germline lookup yields CDR1 SQVTM and CDR2 ANQGSEA. CDR3 length: 13 amino acids. V lost 6 bases to trimming and J lost 0 bases; unmatched junction nucleotides: 2. The chain's CDR3 is CSVRDSSNQPQHF. The CDR3 DNA follows: TGCAGCGTCCGGGACAGTAGCAATCAGCCCCAGCATTTT.

This clone was observed a few times. This chain links TRBV27 with TRBJ1-2; 8 bases are shared with TRBD1. CDR1 MNHEY and CDR2 SMNVEV come from the germline V gene (reference sequence). The ends lost 6 bases at V and 6 bases at J; junction bases unmatched: 3. This CDR3 spans 12 amino acids. The CDR3 region has the DNA TGTGCCAGCAGCCACAGGGGGGATGGCTACACCTTC. The encoded protein is CASSHRGDGYTF.

This clone was counted only a few times. The chain joins TRBV5-1 to TRBJ1-2; 8 nucleotides align to TRBD1. V trimming: 9 bases; J trimming: 2 bases; junction bases outside the gene matches: 15. Germline CDR1 is SGHRS and CDR2 is YFSETQ. The CDR3 contains 16 residues. The CDR3 region has the DNA TGCGCCACCTCTCCGGGACAGGAGACAGCGAACTATGGCTACACCTTC. This codes for CATSPGQETANYGYTF.

This clone was picked up a small number of times. CDR3 protein: CAMGRAPENEQFF. The CDR3 DNA is TGTGCCATGGGGCGGGCCCCGGAGAATGAGCAGTTCTTC. The chain is built from TRBV10-3 and TRBJ2-1, with D possibly being TRBD1 or TRBD2 (5 bases each). V was cut by 9 bases and J by 7 bases, with 16 bases left in between. The CDR3 is 13 residues long. The germline CDR1 and CDR2 sequences are ENHRY and SYGVKD.

The chain is built from TRBV30 and TRBJ2-2, with D perhaps being TRBD1 or TRBD2 (5 bases each). V was cut by 4 bases and J by 15 bases, with 15 bases left in between. Germline values: CDR1 GTSNPN, CDR2 SVGIG (reference sequence). CDR3 size: 11 residues. The CDR3 is CAWIGTIGLFF. The CDR3 region has the DNA TGTGCCTGGATTGGGACCATCGGGTTGTTTTTT.

This clone was counted once. V and J are TRBV5-1 and TRBJ1-4, with D perhaps TRBD1 (5 bases). V was pared by 3 bases and J by 3 bases, with 18 bases between. The CDR3 covers 17 residues. Germline CDR1 reads SGHRS; CDR2 reads YFSETQ. This CDR3 reads CASSYLGAGGSNEKLFF. CDR3 coding DNA: TGCGCCAGCAGCTACCTCGGGGCGGGCGGTTCTAATGAAAAACTGTTTTTT.

This chain uses TRBV29-1 with TRBJ2-1; D tentatively reads TRBD1 or TRBD2 (5 bases each). CDR1 SQVTM and CDR2 ANQGSEA come from the germline V gene. V was pared by 5 bases and J by 8 bases, with 16 bases between. This CDR3 region has 13 residues. The CDR3 here is CSVTGPWDDEQFF. CDR3 sequence (DNA): TGCAGCGTTACCGGGCCATGGGACGATGAGCAGTTCTTC.

This clone was counted between two and nine times. V is TRBV30 and J is TRBJ2-7, with D possibly being TRBD1 (6 bases). V gave up 4 bases and J gave up 2 bases, with 18 bases separating them. The germline gives CDR1 GTSNPN, CDR2 SVGIG (reference sequence). The CDR3 is made up of 15 amino acids. The CDR3 spells CAWTPRGTLTYEQYF. The CDR3 DNA is TGTGCCTGGACCCCTAGGGGGACACTGACCTACGAGCAGTACTTC.

The chain links TRBV29-1 to TRBJ2-2; 8 nucleotides agree with TRBD1. Trimming cost V 5 bases and J 0 bases; bases outside gene matches: 5. The CDR3 runs 15 residues. CDR1 is SQVTM, CDR2 ANQGSEA, per germline. This chain's CDR3 is CSVRDRRANTGELFF. The DNA of the CDR3 is TGCAGCGTTCGGGACAGGCGTGCGAACACCGGGGAGCTGTTTTTT.